This TCR beta chain was documented in a study of blood T cell repertoires in COVID-19 (dated by TCRdb to 2020 to 2021). Regarding the complete study: Samples from collaborators originated in the United States, Italy and Spain and spanned both the acute and convalescent phases of COVID-19. The prospective study material was composed of cDNA or gDNA derived from T cells, B-cell-depleted T cells, or PBMCs. Samples were obtained from the ongoing ImmuneRACE study (first 160 participants) and from roughly 1,300 subjects provided by 6 global collaborators. Where HLA class I and class II types were available, the types were taken from metadata supplied by the sample provider, not from assay-based typing. A freely available public database, intended as a resource for researchers studying the immune response to SARS-CoV-2, is where the repertoires were released. Nearly every sample came with metadata listing a de-identified subject ID, COVID-19 status, age in years and sex. Deeply sampled blood TCRbeta repertoires from subjects exposed to, actively infected with, or recovered from COVID-19 were included in the dataset. What the study reported, not specific to this receptor: The amount of clinical and demographic metadata varied by source and participant and was provided uncurated.

The germline V gene sets CDR1 to MDHEN and CDR2 to SYDVKM. Its CDR3 holds 15 amino acids, cysteine through phenylalanine. This entry keeps only the CDR3 DNA: 45 bases, framed from base 1. V is cut back by 9 bases and J by 0 bases, with 6 bases in the junction unmatched. TCRbeta CDR3 regions were amplified from genomic DNA by means of the immunoSEQ Assay, a bias-controlled multiplex PCR. Concerning the study's data processing: Within the assay, amplification of reference gene primers was used to estimate how many nucleated cells each sample contained. To quantify the absolute abundance of each unique TCRbeta CDR3 rearrangement, sequence reads were collapsed and filtered. For each sample, productive Simpson clonality was calculated by taking the square root of Simpson's diversity index across productive rearrangements. Held by TCRdb, this immuneACCESS table contains in-frame sequences only and omits some clones. Under half of the omission traces to an unresolved V gene where checked; the cause of the rest is unknown. V and J calls and clone size are those listed in that table; D and trimming were worked out from the DNA. Here the sample has tens of thousands of clones; over 75% occur a single time. The ten most abundant clones make up 5.8% of the sample.

The collaborating institutions used their own protocols to collect whole blood in K2EDTA tubes. For TCRbeta analysis, collaborator samples were shipped as frozen whole blood, as isolated PBMCs, or as DNA extracted from either sample type. Concerning this clone: The antigen this receptor binds is unknown. No quality values exist for individual bases; no much larger clone is one base distant.

Specimen: peripheral blood. This receptor was taken from a man in his fifties or sixties with active COVID-19. Here the chain combines TRBV28 and TRBJ1-3, with 9 bases matching TRBD1. The CDR3 protein: CASLGQGHSGNTIYF. The DNA sequence is as follows: TGTGCCAGTCTGGGACAGGGCCACTCTGGAAACACCATATATTTT.